This is a list of T cell receptor beta chains from one sample in a study of early T cells in non-severe SARS-CoV-2 infection. TCRdb re-called the 5' RACE reads through MiXCR, storing one row per CDR3 protein. Of some 120,000 distinct CDR3 sequences listed, 15% are singletons. The material sequenced was whole blood. The receptors come from an adult who was a healthcare worker with PCR-confirmed SARS-CoV-2 infection or an uninfected control (not recorded which). Both conserved end residues are part of each CDR3.

j_call v_call cdr3_aa
TRBJ2-2 TRBV12-3/TRBV12-4 CASSFRGRWTGELFF
TRBJ1-1 TRBV18 CASSVGPKNTEAFF
TRBJ2-1 TRBV9 CASSLTGTTYEQFF
TRBJ1-4 TRBV18 CASSPRVTAGRAEKLFF
TRBJ2-5 TRBV20-1 CSARDPWSETQYF
TRBJ2-2 TRBV7-6 CASSLSLPGTGELFF
TRBJ1-4 TRBV3-1 CASSQEAGTGLFF
TRBJ2-7 TRBV14 CASSQGTDYEQYF
TRBJ2-3 TRBV12-3/TRBV12-4 CASSFFQGSTDTQYF
TRBJ2-1 TRBV20-1 CSALGLGFLNEQFF
TRBJ1-1 TRBV19 CASSAQRDTEAFF
TRBJ2-6 TRBV6-2/TRBV6-3 CASSTGILAGANVLTF
TRBJ2-3 TRBV10-3 CAISESRGASDTQYF
TRBJ2-5 TRBV29-1 CSARGLETQYF
TRBJ1-1 TRBV6-6 CAVGGNTEAFF
TRBJ2-3 TRBV24-1 CATSDPMAGGSTDTQYF
TRBJ2-4 TRBV4-1 CASSQGVLRTKNIQYF
TRBJ1-1 TRBV29-1 CSVGVGPTEAFF
TRBJ1-5 TRBV19 CASSISRVTNQPQHF
TRBJ1-1 TRBV20-1 CSAPTGVDAFF
TRBJ2-5 TRBV5-1 CASRAATAQYF
TRBJ1-1 TRBV20-1 CSATPQQGEAEAFF
TRBJ1-4 TRBV12-3/TRBV12-4 CASSFQGLNEKLFF
TRBJ2-1 TRBV7-9 CASSRFSGASYNEQFF
TRBJ2-4 TRBV19 CASAGTELAKNIQYF
TRBJ2-4 TRBV7-9 CASSYKNIQYF
TRBJ2-1 TRBV6-1 CASSEPGRSLEQFF
TRBJ2-2 TRBV7-2 CASNLRVITGELFF
TRBJ1-4 TRBV18 CASSPPLGETNEKLFF
TRBJ2-5 TRBV3-1 CASSQVSETQYF
TRBJ2-1 TRBV4-1 CASSKSGTSGGNEQFF
TRBJ2-3 TRBV10-1 CASSEAAGLAGITDTQYF
TRBJ1-1 TRBV7-9 CAGVRDTEAFF
TRBJ2-3 TRBV7-3 CASSTRAPTDTQYF
TRBJ2-5 TRBV7-2 CASSLEPLGQGRETQYF
TRBJ2-2 TRBV10-2 CASSDLAGGPDTGELFF
TRBJ2-3 TRBV12-3/TRBV12-4 CASSPGGPDTQYF
TRBJ1-2 TRBV10-3 CAITAGTYGYTF
TRBJ2-7 TRBV15 CATSVSVFRKQYF